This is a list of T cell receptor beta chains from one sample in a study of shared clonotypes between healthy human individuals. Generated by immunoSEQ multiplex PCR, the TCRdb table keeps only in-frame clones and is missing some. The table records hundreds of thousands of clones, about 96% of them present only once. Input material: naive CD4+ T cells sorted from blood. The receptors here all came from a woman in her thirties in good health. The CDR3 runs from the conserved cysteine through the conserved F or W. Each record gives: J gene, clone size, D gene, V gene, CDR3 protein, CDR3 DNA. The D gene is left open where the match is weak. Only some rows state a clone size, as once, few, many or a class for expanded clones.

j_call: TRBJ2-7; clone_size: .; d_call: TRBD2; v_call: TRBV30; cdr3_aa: CAWSVVTSGSQRRDEQYF; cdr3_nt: TGTGCCTGGAGTGTAGTGACTAGCGGGAGTCAGAGGCGGGACGAGCAGTACTTC
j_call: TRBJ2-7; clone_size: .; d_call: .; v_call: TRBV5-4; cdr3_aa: CASSLKPGRQYF; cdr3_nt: TGTGCCAGCAGCTTAAAACCGGGACGGCAGTACTTC
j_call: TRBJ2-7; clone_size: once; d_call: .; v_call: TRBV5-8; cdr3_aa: CASSVRYYEQYF; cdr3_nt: TGTGCCAGCAGCGTCCGATACTACGAGCAGTACTTC
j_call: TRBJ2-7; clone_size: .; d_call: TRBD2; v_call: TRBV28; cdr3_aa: CASRTPGLAYEQYF; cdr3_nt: TGTGCCAGCAGAACACCGGGACTAGCCTACGAGCAGTACTTC
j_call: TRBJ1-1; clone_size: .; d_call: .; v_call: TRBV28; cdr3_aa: CASRSGGAGTEAFF; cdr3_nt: TGTGCCAGCCGGAGCGGAGGGGCGGGGACTGAAGCTTTCTTT
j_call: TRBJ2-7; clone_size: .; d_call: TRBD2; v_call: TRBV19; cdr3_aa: CASSIALADYEQYF; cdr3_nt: TGTGCCAGTAGTATAGCCCTAGCGGACTACGAGCAGTACTTC
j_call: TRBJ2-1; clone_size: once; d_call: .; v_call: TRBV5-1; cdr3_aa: CASSPKDNEQFF; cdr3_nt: TGCGCCAGCAGTCCCAAAGACAATGAGCAGTTCTTC
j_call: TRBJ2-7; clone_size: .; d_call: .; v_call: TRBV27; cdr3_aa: CASSLTGQSSYEQYF; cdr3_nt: TGTGCCAGCAGTTTGACGGGACAAAGCTCCTACGAGCAGTACTTC
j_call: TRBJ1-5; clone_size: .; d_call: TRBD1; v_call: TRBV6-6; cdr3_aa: CASRGQGWNQPQHF; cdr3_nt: TGTGCCAGCAGGGGACAGGGATGGAATCAGCCCCAGCATTTT
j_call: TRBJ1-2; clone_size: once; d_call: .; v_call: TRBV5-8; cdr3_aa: CASSLERLGGYGYTF; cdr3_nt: TGTGCCAGCAGCTTGGAGCGTCTTGGGGGGTATGGCTACACCTTC
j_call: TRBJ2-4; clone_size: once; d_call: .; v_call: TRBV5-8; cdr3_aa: CATEGTLAKNIQYF; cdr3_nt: TGTGCCACAGAAGGGACCCTAGCCAAAAACATTCAGTACTTC
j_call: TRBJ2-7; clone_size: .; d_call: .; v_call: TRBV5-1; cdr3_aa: CASSLAPSSYEQYF; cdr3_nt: TGCGCCAGCAGCTTGGCCCCGAGCTCCTACGAGCAGTACTTC
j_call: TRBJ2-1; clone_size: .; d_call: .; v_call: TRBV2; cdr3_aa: CASGQLWSSSYNEQFF; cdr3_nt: TGTGCCAGCGGCCAATTATGGAGTAGCTCCTACAATGAGCAGTTCTTC
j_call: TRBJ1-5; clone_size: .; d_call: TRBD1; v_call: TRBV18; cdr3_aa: CASSDRAGQPQHF; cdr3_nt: TGTGCCAGCTCAGACAGGGCAGGGCAGCCCCAGCATTTT
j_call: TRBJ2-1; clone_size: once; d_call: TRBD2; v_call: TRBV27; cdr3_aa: CASRLTSGRSSYNEQFF; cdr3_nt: TGTGCCAGCAGGCTGACTAGCGGGCGTAGCTCCTACAATGAGCAGTTCTTC
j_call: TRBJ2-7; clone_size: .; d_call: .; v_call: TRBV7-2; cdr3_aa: CASSPDPGFGEQYF; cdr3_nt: TGTGCCAGCAGCCCCGATCCGGGATTTGGCGAGCAGTACTTC
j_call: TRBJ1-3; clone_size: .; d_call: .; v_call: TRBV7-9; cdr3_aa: CASSLSGILLGNTIYF; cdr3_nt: TGTGCCAGCAGCTTATCGGGGATTCTTCTGGGAAACACCATATATTTT
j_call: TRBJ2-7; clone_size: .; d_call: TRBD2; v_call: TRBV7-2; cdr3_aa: CASSLGRLAGNNEQYF; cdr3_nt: TGTGCCAGCAGCTTAGGGAGACTAGCGGGGAACAACGAGCAGTACTTC
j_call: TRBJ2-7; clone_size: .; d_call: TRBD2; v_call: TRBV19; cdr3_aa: CASSSGSEYEQYF; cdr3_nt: TGTGCCAGTAGTAGCGGGAGTGAATACGAGCAGTACTTC
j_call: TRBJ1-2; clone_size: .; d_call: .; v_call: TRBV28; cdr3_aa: CASSLSGDGYTF; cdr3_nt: TGTGCCAGCAGTTTATCTGGGGATGGCTACACCTTC
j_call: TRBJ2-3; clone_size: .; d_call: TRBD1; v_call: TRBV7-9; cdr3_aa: CASGQGRDTQYF; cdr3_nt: TGTGCCAGCGGACAGGGGCGGGATACGCAGTATTTT
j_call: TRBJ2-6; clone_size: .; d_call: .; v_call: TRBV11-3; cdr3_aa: CASSLGANVLTF; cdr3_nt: TGTGCCAGCAGCCTTGGGGCCAACGTCCTGACTTTC
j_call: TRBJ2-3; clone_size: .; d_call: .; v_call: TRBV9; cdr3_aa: CASSSVGGDTQYF; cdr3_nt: TGTGCCAGCAGTAGCGTTGGGGGGGATACGCAGTATTTT
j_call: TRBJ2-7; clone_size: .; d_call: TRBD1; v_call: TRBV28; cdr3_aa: CASTPGQAYEQYF; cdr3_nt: TGTGCCAGCACCCCGGGACAGGCCTACGAGCAGTACTTC
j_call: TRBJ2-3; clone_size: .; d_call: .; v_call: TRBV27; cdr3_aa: CASRIRDLSTDTQYF; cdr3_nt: TGTGCCAGCCGCATTCGGGACTTAAGCACAGATACGCAGTATTTT
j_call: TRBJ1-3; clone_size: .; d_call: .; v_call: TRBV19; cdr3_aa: CASSMADISGNTIYF; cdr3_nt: TGTGCCAGTAGTATGGCTGACATCTCTGGAAACACCATATATTTT
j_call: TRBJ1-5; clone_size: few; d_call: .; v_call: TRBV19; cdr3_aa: CASSIGTVSNQPQHF; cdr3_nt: TGTGCCAGTAGTATCGGGACGGTTAGCAATCAGCCCCAGCATTTT
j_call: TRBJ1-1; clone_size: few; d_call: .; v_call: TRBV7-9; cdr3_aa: CASSLGQVYTEAFF; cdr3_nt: TGTGCCAGCAGCTTAGGGCAGGTGTACACTGAAGCTTTCTTT
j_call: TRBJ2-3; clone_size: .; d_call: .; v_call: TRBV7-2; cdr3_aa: CASSLARLDTQYF; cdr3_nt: TGTGCCAGCAGCTTAGCCCGGTTAGATACGCAGTATTTT
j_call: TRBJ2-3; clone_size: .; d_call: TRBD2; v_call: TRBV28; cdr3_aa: CASSQVRDYRTDTQYF; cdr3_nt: TGTGCCAGCAGTCAAGTCCGGGACTATCGCACAGATACGCAGTATTTT
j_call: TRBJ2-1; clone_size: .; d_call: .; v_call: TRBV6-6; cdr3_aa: CASSYTEIEQFF; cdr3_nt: TGTGCCAGCAGCTACACCGAAATTGAGCAGTTCTTC
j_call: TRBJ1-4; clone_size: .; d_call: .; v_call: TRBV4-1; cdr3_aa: CASSQGSEANEKLFF; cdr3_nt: TGCGCCAGCAGCCAAGGGTCAGAGGCTAATGAAAAACTGTTTTTT
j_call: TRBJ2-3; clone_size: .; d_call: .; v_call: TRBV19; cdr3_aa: CASSFVGLGKSTDTQYF; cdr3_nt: TGTGCCAGTAGTTTTGTCGGTCTGGGGAAATCAACAGATACGCAGTATTTT
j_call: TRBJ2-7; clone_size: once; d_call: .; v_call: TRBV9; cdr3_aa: CASSPGGSSYEQYF; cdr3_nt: TGTGCCAGCAGCCCGGGGGGCTCCTCCTACGAGCAGTACTTC
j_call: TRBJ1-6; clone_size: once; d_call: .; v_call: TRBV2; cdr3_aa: CASSEEKSFNSPLHF; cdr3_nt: TGTGCCAGCAGTGAGGAGAAAAGTTTCAATTCACCCCTCCACTTT
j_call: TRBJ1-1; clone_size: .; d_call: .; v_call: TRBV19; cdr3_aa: CASSRYSTDLNTEAFF; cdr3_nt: TGTGCCAGTAGTAGGTACAGTACGGATCTGAACACTGAAGCTTTCTTT
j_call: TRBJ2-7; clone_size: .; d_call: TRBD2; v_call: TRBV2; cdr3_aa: CASNYWREGPFVNEQYF; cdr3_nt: TGTGCCAGCAATTACTGGCGGGAGGGCCCATTTGTCAACGAGCAGTACTTC